This is a list of T cell receptor beta chains from one sample in a study of blood T cell repertoires in COVID-19. Profiled with immunoSEQ multiplex PCR; TCRdb holds only in-frame clones, not every one. The repertoire holds fewer than 250,000 clones, with under 85% as singletons. Source material: PBMCs or T cells enriched from blood (not recorded which). Source of these receptors: a man between 60 and 70 years old who had recovered from COVID-19. CDR3s include the opening cysteine and the closing phenylalanine or tryptophan. Each record gives: clone size, J gene, V gene, D gene, CDR3 protein, CDR3 DNA. D genes are given only for firm matches. Rows may omit the clone size; those that give it use once, few, many or a size class.

>.|TRBJ1-2|TRBV7-3|TRBD1
CASSPGTGGYTF
TGTGCCAGCAGCCCCGGGACAGGCGGCTACACCTTC
>.|TRBJ2-5|TRBV15|.
CATSSCEWCRTDHVGTQYF
TGTGCCACCAGCAGTTGCGAATGGTGTAGGACAGACCACGTAGGGACCCAGTACTTC
>.|TRBJ1-6|TRBV6-5|.
CASSYSGDSPLHF
TGTGCCAGCAGTTACTCCGGGGATTCACCCCTCCACTTT
>.|TRBJ2-7|TRBV6-5|TRBD1
CASSSAGGRSYEQYF
TGTGCCAGCAGTTCAGCAGGGGGCCGATCCTACGAGCAGTACTTC
>.|TRBJ1-1|TRBV19|.
CASGVGGTEAFF
TGTGCCAGTGGGGTAGGGGGCACTGAAGCTTTCTTT
>.|TRBJ2-2|TRBV6-2/TRBV6-3|.
CASSYSRTGELFF
TGTGCCAGCAGTTACTCGAGGACCGGGGAGCTGTTTTTT
>.|TRBJ2-7|TRBV11-3|TRBD1
CASSSAGTGRYEQYF
TGTGCCAGCAGCAGCGCCGGGACAGGGCGCTACGAGCAGTACTTC
>once|TRBJ2-3|TRBV7-3|TRBD1
CASSSDRGSTDTQYF
TGTGCCAGCAGCTCCGACAGGGGAAGCACAGATACGCAGTATTTT
>once|TRBJ1-1|TRBV7-9|.
CASSLGQGFLTEAFF
TGTGCCAGCAGCTTAGGGCAGGGCTTTTTGACTGAAGCTTTCTTT
>.|TRBJ1-3|TRBV11-2|.
CASSPDNSGNTIYF
TGTGCCAGCAGCCCGGACAACTCTGGAAACACCATATATTTT
>.|TRBJ2-3|TRBV5-1|TRBD1
CASSWTGVSTDTQYF
TGCGCCAGCAGCTGGACAGGGGTGAGCACAGATACGCAGTATTTT
>.|TRBJ2-2|TRBV11-3|TRBD1
CASSLGEQGVVTGELFF
TGTGCCAGCAGCTTAGGAGAGCAGGGGGTGGTAACCGGGGAGCTGTTTTTT
>.|TRBJ1-4|TRBV5-5|TRBD1
CASSPSRDSATNEKLFF
TGTGCCAGCAGCCCCTCCCGGGACAGTGCAACTAATGAAAAACTGTTTTTT
>once|TRBJ2-6|TRBV5-1|.
CASSPGHPGANVLTF
TGCGCCAGCAGCCCCGGACATCCTGGGGCCAACGTCCTGACTTTC
>.|TRBJ1-3|TRBV19|.
CASTGFGNTIYF
TGTGCCAGTACAGGGTTTGGAAACACCATATATTTT
>.|TRBJ2-7|TRBV3-1/TRBV3-2|.
CASSQDHSSYEQYF
TGTGCCAGCAGCCAAGATCACAGCTCCTACGAGCAGTACTTC